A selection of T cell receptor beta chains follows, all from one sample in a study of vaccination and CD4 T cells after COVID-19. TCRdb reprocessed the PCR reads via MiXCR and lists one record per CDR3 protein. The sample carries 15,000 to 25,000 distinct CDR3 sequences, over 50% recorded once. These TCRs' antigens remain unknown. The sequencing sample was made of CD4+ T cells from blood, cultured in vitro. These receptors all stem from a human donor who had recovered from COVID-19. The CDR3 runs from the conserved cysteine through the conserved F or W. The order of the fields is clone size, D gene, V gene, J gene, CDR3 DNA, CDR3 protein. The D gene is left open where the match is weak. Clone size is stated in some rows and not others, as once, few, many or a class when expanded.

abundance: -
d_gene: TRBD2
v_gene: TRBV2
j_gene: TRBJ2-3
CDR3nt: TGTGCCAGCAGTGAGACCTCGGGACTACTACGCGCAGATACGCAGTATTTT
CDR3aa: CASSETSGLLRADTQYF

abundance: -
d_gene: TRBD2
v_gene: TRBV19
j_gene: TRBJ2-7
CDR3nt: TGTGCCAGTAGTAGGACGGGTAGCGGGAAATACGAGCAGTACTTC
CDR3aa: CASSRTGSGKYEQYF

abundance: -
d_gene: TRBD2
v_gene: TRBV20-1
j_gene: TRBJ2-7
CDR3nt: TGCAGTGCTAAGACCAGCGGGGTAACCTACGAGCAGTACTTC
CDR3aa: CSAKTSGVTYEQYF

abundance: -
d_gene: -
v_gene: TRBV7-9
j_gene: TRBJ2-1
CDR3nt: TGTGCCAGCAGCTCACAAGGGGATCCGGGACTTCCTCGCTCCAATGAGCAGTTCTTC
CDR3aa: CASSSQGDPGLPRSNEQFF

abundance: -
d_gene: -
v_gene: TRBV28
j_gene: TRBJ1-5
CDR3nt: TGTGCCAGCAGCCCACGGACAGATCAGCCCCAGCATTTT
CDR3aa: CASSPRTDQPQHF

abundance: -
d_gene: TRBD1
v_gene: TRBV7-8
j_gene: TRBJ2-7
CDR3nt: TGTGCCAGCAGCTTAAGAACCTCCGGGACAGGAGCCGAGCAGTACTTC
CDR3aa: CASSLRTSGTGAEQYF

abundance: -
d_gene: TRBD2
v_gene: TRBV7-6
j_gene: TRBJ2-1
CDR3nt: TGTGCCAGCAGCACCCGGACTAGCGGGGCCTACAATGAGCAGTTCTTC
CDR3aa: CASSTRTSGAYNEQFF

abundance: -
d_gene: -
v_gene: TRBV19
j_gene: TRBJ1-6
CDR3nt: TGTGCCAGTAGTCCTCGGCCCAGCTCCTATAATTCACCCCTCCACTTT
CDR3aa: CASSPRPSSYNSPLHF

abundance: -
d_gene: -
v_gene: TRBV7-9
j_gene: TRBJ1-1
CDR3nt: TGTGCCAGCAGCTTAGTTGGGGGACGGACGGGGAACACTGAAGCTTTCTTT
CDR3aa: CASSLVGGRTGNTEAFF

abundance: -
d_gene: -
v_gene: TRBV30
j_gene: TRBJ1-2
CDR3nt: TGTGCCTGGAGTGTAACAGAGTATGGCTACACCTTC
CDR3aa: CAWSVTEYGYTF

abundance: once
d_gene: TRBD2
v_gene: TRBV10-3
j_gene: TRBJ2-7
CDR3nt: TGTGCCATCATGAACACCGGGACTAGCGGGAGAGAGGGCTACGAGCAGTACTTC
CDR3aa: CAIMNTGTSGREGYEQYF

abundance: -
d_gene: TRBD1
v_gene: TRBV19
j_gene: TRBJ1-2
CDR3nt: TGTGCCAGTAGTATTAAGGGGGCCTATGGCTACACCTTC
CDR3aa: CASSIKGAYGYTF

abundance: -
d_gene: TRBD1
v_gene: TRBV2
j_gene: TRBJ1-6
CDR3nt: TGTGCCAGCAGTGCCAGGACAGGAGCCAATTCACCCCTCCACTTT
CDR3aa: CASSARTGANSPLHF

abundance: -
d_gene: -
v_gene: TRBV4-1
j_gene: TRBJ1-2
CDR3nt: TGCGCCAGCAGCTCGCGTCGCGACGGCTACACCTTC
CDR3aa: CASSSRRDGYTF

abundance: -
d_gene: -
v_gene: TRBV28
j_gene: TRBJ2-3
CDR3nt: TGTGCCAGCACCTTCCACGGGACCCTCAGCACAGATACGCAGTATTTT
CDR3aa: CASTFHGTLSTDTQYF

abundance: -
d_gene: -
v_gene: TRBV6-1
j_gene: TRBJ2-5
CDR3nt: TGTGCCAGCAGTGAAGGTCTGAGGGGAGAGACCCAGTACTTC
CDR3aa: CASSEGLRGETQYF

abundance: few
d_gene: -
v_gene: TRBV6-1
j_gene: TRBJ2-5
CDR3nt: TGTGCCAGCACCCCTACCGGTCCTCAGCGGACCCAGTACTTC
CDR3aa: CASTPTGPQRTQYF

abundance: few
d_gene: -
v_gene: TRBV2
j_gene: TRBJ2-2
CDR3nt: TGTGCCAGCAGTGAACTAGCAGGAAACACCGGGGAGCTGTTTTTT
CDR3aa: CASSELAGNTGELFF

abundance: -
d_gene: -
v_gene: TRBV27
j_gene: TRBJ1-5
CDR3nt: TGTGCCAGCAGTTTTGGGCCGGGTCAGCCCCAGCATTTT
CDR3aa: CASSFGPGQPQHF

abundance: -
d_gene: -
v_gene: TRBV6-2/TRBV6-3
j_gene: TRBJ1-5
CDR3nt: TGTGCCAGCAGAAGGGACACCCAGGGCAATCAGCCCCAGCATTTT
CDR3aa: CASRRDTQGNQPQHF

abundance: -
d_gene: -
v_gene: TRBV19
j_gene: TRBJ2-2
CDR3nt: TGTGCCAGTAGTATAGGCCGCCCGACGTCCACCGGGGAGCTGTTTTTT
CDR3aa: CASSIGRPTSTGELFF

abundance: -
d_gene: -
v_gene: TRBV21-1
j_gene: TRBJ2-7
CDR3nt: TGTGCCAGCAGCATGGAGGGCACACACTACGAGCAGTACTTC
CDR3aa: CASSMEGTHYEQYF

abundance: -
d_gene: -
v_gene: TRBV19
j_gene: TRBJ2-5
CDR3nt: TGTGCCAGTAGTAACCAGGGGTCAGAGACCCAGTACTTC
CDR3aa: CASSNQGSETQYF

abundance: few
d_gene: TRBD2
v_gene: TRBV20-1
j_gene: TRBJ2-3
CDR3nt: TGCAGTGCTAGAGGATTGAGGACTAGCGGGAGTGGGACAGATACGCAGTATTTT
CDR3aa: CSARGLRTSGSGTDTQYF

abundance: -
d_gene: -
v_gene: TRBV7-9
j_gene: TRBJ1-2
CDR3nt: TGTGCCAGCAGCTTAGCCGGGAAATCCTATGGCTACACCTTC
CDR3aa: CASSLAGKSYGYTF

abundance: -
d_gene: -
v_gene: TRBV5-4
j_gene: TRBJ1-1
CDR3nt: TGTGCCAGCAGCTTGGACAGGGATGGGGAAGCTTTCTTT
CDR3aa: CASSLDRDGEAFF

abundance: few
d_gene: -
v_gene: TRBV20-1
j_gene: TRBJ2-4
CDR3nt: TGCAGTGCGCCAAAGGGGGAGGTCATAGTAAACATTCAGTACTTC
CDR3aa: CSAPKGEVIVNIQYF

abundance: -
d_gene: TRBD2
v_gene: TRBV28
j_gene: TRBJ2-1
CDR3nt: TGTGCCAGCAGTCTCCTCGAAGGACTAGCGGGAGTCGGCAATGAGCAGTTCTTC
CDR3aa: CASSLLEGLAGVGNEQFF

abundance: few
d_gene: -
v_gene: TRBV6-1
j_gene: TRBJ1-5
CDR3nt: TGTGCCAGCAGTGAATTTAGGTCAGACGGTAGGCCCCAGCATTTT
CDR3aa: CASSEFRSDGRPQHF

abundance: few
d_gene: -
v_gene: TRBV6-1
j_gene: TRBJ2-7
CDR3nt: TGTGCCAGCAGACTAACAGTTCTGGACGAGCAGTACTTC
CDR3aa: CASRLTVLDEQYF

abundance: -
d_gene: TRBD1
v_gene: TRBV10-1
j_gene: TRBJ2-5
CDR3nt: TGCGCCAGCAGTGACGAGGGGGCTCCGAGGAGGACCCAGTACTTC
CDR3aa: CASSDEGAPRRTQYF

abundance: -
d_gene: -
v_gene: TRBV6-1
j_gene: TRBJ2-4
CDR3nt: TGTGCCTCATATCCCTTGGAAGTGGGGGGAAACATTCAGTACTTC
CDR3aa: CASYPLEVGGNIQYF

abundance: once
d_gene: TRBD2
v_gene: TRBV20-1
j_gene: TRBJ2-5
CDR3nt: TGCAGTGGGGACGCTAGCGGGGAAGAGACCCAGTACTTC
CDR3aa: CSGDASGEETQYF

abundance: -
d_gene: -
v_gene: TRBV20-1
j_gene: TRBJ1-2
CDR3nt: TGCAGCACAGTACAGCCACCTTATGGCTACACCTTC
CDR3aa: CSTVQPPYGYTF

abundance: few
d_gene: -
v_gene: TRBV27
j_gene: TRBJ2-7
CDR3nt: TGTGCCAGCAGTTTAACGAGACAGAGCTCCTACGAGCAGTACTTC
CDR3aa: CASSLTRQSSYEQYF

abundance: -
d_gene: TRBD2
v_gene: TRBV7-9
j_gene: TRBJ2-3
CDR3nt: TGTGCCAGCAGCCCCAGGGGGGCGGGAGGGACAGATACGCAGTATTTT
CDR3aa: CASSPRGAGGTDTQYF

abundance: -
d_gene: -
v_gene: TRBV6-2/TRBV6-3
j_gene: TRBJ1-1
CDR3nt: TGTGCCAGCAGTAGCCGGGACGTGGTCGACACTGAAGCTTTCTTT
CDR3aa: CASSSRDVVDTEAFF

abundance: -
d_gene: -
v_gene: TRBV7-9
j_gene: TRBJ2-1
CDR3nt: TGTGCCAGCAGCCCCCAATCCTACAATGAGCAGTTCTTC
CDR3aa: CASSPQSYNEQFF

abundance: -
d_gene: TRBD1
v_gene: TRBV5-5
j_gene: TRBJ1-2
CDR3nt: TGTGCCAGCAGCCCAAGGACAGGGGGCTCTGGCTACACCTTC
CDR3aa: CASSPRTGGSGYTF

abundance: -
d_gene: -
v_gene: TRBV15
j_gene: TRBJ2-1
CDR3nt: TGTGCCACCAGCCTGACGGCAGGGGCCTACAATGAGCAGTTCTTC
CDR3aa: CATSLTAGAYNEQFF

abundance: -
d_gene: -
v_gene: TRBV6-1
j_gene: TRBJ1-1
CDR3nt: TGTGCCAGCAAAAAGACAGCCATGAACACTGAAGCTTTCTTT
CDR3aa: CASKKTAMNTEAFF

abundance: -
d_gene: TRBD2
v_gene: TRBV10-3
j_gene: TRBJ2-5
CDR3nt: TGTGCCATCAGTGACCAGTCACTAGCGGGAGCGATAGAGACCCAGTACTTC
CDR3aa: CAISDQSLAGAIETQYF

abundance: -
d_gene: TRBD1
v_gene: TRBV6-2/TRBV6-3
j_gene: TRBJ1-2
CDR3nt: TGTGCCAGCAGCAAGGACAGGGCAGATGGCTACACCTTC
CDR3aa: CASSKDRADGYTF

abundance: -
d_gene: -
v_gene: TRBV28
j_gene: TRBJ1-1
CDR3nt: TGTGCCAGCGGGCAGGGGAGAGCTTTCTTT
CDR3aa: CASGQGRAFF

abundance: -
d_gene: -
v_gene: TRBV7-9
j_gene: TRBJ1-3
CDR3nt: TGTGCCAGCAGCAGAACTCTCGGGAACACCATATATTTT
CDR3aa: CASSRTLGNTIYF

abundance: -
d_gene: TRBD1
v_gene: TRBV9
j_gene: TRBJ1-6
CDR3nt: TGTGCCAGCAGCGTAGACGTGACAGGGTACGGTTCACCCCTCCACTTT
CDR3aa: CASSVDVTGYGSPLHF

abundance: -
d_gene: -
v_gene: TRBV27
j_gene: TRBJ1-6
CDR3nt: TGTGCCAGCAGCCGGGACTATAATTCACCCCTCCACTTT
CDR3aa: CASSRDYNSPLHF

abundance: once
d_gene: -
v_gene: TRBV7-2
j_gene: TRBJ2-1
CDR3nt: TGTGCCAGCAGCTTGGGGGCGGTTTACAATGAGCAGTTCTTC
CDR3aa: CASSLGAVYNEQFF

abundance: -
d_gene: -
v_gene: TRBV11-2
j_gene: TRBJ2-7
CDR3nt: TGTGCCAGCAGCTTAGCCAGGGCTGGGGACGAGCAGTACTTC
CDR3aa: CASSLARAGDEQYF